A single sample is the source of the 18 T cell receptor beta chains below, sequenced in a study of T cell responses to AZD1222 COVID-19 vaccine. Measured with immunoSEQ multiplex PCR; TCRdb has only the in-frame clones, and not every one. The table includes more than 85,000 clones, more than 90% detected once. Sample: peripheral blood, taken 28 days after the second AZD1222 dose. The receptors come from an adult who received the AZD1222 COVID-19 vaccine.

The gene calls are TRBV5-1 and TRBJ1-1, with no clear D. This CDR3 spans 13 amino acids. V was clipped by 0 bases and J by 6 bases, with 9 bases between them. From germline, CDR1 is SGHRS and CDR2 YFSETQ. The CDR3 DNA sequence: TGCGCCAGCAGCTTGGCAGGTACTCCTGAAGCTTTCTTT. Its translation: CASSLAGTPEAFF.

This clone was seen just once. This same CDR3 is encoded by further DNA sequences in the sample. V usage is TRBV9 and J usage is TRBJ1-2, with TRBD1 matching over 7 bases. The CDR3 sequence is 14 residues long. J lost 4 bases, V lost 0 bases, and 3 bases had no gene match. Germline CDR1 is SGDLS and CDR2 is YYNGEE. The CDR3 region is CASSVGQGGYGYTF. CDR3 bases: TGTGCCAGCAGCGTAGGTCAGGGGGGCTATGGCTACACCTTC.

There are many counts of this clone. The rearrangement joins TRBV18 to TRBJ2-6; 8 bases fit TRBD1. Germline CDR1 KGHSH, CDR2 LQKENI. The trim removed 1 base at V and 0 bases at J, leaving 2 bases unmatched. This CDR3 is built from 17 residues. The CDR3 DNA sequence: TGTGCCAGCTCACCACGGCAGGGGGCCTCTGGGGCCAACGTCCTGACTTTC. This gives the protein CASSPRQGASGANVLTF.

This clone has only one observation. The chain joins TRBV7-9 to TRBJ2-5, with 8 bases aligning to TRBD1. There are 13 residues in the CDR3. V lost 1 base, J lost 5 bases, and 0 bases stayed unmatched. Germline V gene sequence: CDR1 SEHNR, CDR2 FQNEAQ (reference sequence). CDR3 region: CASSLDRGETQYF. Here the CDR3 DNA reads TGTGCCAGCAGCTTAGACAGGGGGGAGACCCAGTACTTC.

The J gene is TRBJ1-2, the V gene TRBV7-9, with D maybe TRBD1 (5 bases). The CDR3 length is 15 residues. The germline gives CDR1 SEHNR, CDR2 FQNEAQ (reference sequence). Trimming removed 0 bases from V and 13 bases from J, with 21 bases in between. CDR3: CASSLADLGREKATF. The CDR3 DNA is TGTGCCAGCAGCTTAGCCGATCTGGGGCGCGAGAAGGCCACCTTC. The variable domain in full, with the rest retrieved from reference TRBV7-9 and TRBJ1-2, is DTGVSQNPRHKITKRGQNVTFRCDPISEHNRLYWYRQTLGQGPEFLTYFQNEAQLEKSRLLSDRFSAERPKGSFSTLEIQRTEQGDSAMYLCASSLADLGREKATFGSGTRLTVV.

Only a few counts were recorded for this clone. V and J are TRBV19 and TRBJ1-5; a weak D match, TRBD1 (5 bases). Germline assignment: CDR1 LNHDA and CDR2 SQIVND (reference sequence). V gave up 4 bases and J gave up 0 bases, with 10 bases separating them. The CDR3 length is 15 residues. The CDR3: CASSRTRYSNQPQHF. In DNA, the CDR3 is TGTGCCAGTAGTAGGACAAGGTATAGCAATCAGCCCCAGCATTTT.

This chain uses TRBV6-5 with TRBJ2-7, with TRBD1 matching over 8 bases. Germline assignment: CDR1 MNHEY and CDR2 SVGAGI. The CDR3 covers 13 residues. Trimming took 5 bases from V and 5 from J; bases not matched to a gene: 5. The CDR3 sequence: CASSRQGNHEQYF. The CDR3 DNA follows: TGTGCCAGCAGTCGACAGGGGAATCACGAGCAGTACTTC.

CDR3 DNA sequence: TGTGCCATCACGGGACAGGGGAACACTGAAGCTTTCTTT. It is translated as CAITGQGNTEAFF. The chain recombines TRBV10-3 with TRBJ1-1; 9 nucleotides agree with TRBD1. The CDR3 runs to 13 residues. The V and J ends lost 7 bases and 1 base, in that order; junction bases with no gene match: 1. The germline CDR1 and CDR2 sequences are ENHRY and SYGVKD.

In DNA form, the CDR3 reads TGTGCCAGCAGCCAAAGCACCGGCGAGCAGTACTTC. Its protein is CASSQSTGEQYF. J is TRBJ2-7 and V is TRBV3-1 (or the pseudogene TRBV3-2); D uncertain. Trimming removed 2 bases from V and 6 bases from J, with 8 bases in between. Germline values: CDR1 LGHDT, CDR2 YNNKEL (reference sequence). The CDR3 totals 12 residues.

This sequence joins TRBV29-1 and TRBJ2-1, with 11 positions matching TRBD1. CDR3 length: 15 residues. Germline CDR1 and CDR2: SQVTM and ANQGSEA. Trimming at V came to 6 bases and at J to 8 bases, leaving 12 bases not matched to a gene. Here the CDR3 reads CSVGSPDRGRDEQFF. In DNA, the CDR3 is TGCAGCGTAGGATCGCCGGACAGGGGGCGAGATGAGCAGTTCTTC.

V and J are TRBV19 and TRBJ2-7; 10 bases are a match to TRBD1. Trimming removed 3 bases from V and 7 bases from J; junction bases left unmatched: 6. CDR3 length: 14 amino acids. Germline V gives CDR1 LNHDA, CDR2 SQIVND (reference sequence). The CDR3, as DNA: TGTGCCAGTAGTATTGGGACAGGGGCGTGGGAGCAGTACTTC. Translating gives CASSIGTGAWEQYF.

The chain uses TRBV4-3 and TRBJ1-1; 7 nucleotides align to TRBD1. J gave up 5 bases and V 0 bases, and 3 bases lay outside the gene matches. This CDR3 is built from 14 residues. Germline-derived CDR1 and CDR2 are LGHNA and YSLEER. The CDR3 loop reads CASSQDAGGTEAFF. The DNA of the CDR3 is TGCGCCAGCAGCCAAGACGCAGGGGGGACTGAAGCTTTCTTT.

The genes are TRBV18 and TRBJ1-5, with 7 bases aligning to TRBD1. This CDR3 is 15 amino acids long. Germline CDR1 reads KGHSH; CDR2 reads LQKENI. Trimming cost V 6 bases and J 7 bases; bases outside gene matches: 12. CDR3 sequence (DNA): TGTGCCAGCTCGCCAACTACAGGGGTTGGACAGCCCCAGCATTTT. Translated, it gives CASSPTTGVGQPQHF.

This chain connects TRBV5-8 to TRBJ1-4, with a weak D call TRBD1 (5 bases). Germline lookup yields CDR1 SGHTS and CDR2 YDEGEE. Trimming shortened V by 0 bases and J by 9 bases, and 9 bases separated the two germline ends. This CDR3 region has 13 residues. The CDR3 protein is CASSLGRAKKLFF. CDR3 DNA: TGTGCCAGCAGCTTGGGCAGGGCGAAAAAACTGTTTTTT.

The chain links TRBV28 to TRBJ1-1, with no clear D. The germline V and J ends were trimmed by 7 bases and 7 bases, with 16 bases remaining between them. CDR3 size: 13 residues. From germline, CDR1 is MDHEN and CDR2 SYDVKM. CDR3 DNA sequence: TGTGCCAGCACCCTTTTGCTTGCGGGTGAAGCTTTCTTT. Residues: CASTLLLAGEAFF.

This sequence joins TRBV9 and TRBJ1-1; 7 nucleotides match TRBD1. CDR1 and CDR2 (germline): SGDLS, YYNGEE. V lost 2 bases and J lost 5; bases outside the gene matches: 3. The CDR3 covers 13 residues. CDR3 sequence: CASSVQGETEAFF. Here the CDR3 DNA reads TGTGCCAGCAGCGTCCAGGGGGAGACTGAAGCTTTCTTT.

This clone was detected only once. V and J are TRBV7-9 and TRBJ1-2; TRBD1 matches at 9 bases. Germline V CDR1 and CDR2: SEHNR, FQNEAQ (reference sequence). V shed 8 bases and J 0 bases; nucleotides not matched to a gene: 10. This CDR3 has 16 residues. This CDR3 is CASEETGGLANYGYTF. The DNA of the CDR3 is TGTGCCAGCGAAGAAACAGGGGGCCTAGCTAACTATGGCTACACCTTC.

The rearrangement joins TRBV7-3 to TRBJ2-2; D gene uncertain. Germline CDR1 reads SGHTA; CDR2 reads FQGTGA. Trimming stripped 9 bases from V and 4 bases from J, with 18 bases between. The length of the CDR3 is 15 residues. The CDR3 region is CASASGPESTGELFF. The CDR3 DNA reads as TGTGCCAGTGCATCCGGGCCCGAAAGCACCGGGGAGCTGTTTTTT.